This T cell receptor beta chain stems from a study of control samples from healthy donors and cancer patients. Clones were sequenced by immunoSEQ multiplex PCR, and TCRdb holds only the in-frame ones, with some missing. The sample consists of approximately 210,000 clones, approximately 91% of them appearing once. This CDR3 is built from 15 residues. The trim removed 1 base at V and 3 bases at J, leaving 3 bases unmatched. CDR1 and CDR2 (germline): MGHRA, YSYEKL. The receptor was isolated from a man aged 30-40 years in good health. V gene TRBV4-1 combines with J gene TRBJ2-7; TRBD1 agrees at 10 bases. Sequencing was carried out using blood. The CDR3 reads CASSQVDRGHYEQYF. For the CDR3, the DNA is TGCGCCAGCAGCCAAGTAGACAGGGGGCACTACGAGCAGTACTTC.